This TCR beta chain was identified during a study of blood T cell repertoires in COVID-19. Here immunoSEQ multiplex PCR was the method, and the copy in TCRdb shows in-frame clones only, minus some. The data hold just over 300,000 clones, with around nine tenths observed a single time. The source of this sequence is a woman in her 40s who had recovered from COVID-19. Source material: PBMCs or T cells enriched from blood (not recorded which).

The CDR3 loop is CASSHSGASSYNEQFF. CDR3 nucleotides: TGTGCCAGCAGCCACTCAGGGGCGAGCTCCTACAATGAGCAGTTCTTC. J is TRBJ2-1 and V is TRBV28, with D possibly matching TRBD1 (6 bases). CDR3 length: 16 amino acids. V lost 6 bases and J 0 bases, leaving 15 bases between the germline ends. CDR1 and CDR2 from the germline V gene are MDHEN and SYDVKM.